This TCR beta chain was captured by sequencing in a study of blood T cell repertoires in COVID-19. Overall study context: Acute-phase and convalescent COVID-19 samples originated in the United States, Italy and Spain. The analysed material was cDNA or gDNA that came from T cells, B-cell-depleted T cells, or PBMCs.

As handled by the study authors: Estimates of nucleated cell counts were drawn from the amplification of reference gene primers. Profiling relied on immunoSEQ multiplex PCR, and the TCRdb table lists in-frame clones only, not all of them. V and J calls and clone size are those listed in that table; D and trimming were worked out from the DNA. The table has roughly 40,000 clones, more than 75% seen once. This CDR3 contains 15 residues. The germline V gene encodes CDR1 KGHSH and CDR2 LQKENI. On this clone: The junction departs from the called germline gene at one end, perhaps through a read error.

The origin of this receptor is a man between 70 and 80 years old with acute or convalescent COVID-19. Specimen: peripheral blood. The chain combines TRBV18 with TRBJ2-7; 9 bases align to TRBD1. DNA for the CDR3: TGTGCCAGCTCACCGACCGGGACAGGGTCCTCCGAGCAGTACTTC. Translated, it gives CASSPTGTGSSEQYF.